This T cell receptor (beta chain) was recorded in a study of blood T cell repertoires in COVID-19. Study-level information: From the United States, Italy and Spain came samples of acute and convalescent COVID-19. Nucleic acid was either cDNA or gDNA, and it came from T cells, B-cell-depleted T cells, or PBMCs.

V was clipped by 0 bases and J by 1 base, with 12 bases between them. Germline lookup yields CDR1 MGHRA and CDR2 YSYEKL. The CDR3 has 16 residues. This clone was seen once. Original processing methods: Estimated nucleated cell counts came from reference gene primer amplification. Some clones are missing from TCRdb's copy, which holds only in-frame ones; the method was immunoSEQ multiplex PCR. Clone size and the V and J calls come from that table; the DNA yielded D and trimming. The repertoire holds about 240,000 clones, with roughly 87% as singletons. The source material was PBMCs or T cells enriched from blood (not recorded which). The TCR sequence derives from a woman in her thirties with acute COVID-19. V is TRBV4-1 and J is TRBJ1-1, with no clear D. CDR3 protein: CASSQDPGKENTEAFF. The CDR3 bases are TGCGCCAGCAGCCAAGATCCGGGGAAAGAGAACACTGAAGCTTTCTTT.